These 14 T cell receptor beta chains were all obtained from the same sample, sequenced in a study of shared clonotypes between healthy human individuals. It was CD45RO-negative cells, positively selected for CCR7, that made up naive CD8 cells, with terminally differentiated effector memory CD45RA+ cells excluded. Only in-frame clones appear in the TCRdb table, and some are missing; sequencing was by immunoSEQ multiplex PCR. Of roughly 890,000 clones listed, around 93% were seen once; the top ten hold under 30%. Sequencing input: naive CD8+ T cells sorted from blood. The receptor source for this set is a man younger than 45 in good health.

V is TRBV30 and J is TRBJ2-3, with 9 nucleotides matching TRBD1. CDR3 length equals 20 residues. Germline CDR1 reads GTSNPN; CDR2 reads SVGIG (reference sequence). The J segment lost 3 bases and the V segment lost 0 bases, leaving 19 bases of the junction unmatched. CDR3 sequence (DNA): TGTGCCTGGAGTGTAGGGGGACAGGGCTTTTTTGGGGAGAAGACAGATACGCAGTATTTT. It translates to CAWSVGGQGFFGEKTDTQYF. The full variable domain, completed using reference TRBV30 and TRBJ2-3, is SQTIHQWPATLVQPVGSPLSLECTVEGTSNPNLYWYRQAAGRGLQLLFYSVGIGQISSEVPQNLSASRPQDRQFILSSKKLLLSDSGFYLCAWSVGGQGFFGEKTDTQYFGPGTRLTVL.

The CDR3 bases are TGTGCCATCAAGAGCCCCGTGTTGACAGGGGCATTGGAAAAACTGTTTTTT. It codes for CAIKSPVLTGALEKLFF. The rearrangement uses TRBV21-1 and TRBJ1-4; the table's D call TRBD1 went unverified against the DNA. TRBV21-1 is an annotated pseudogene. The CDR3 runs to 17 residues.

This chain joins TRBV28 and TRBJ2-7; 12 bases are shared with TRBD1. Germline assignment: CDR1 MDHEN and CDR2 SYDVKM. CDR3 size: 15 residues. J gave up 2 bases and V 6 bases, and 5 bases lay outside the gene matches. The CDR3, as DNA: TGTGCCAGCAGCTTCCGGGACAGGGGGCCCTACGAGCAGTACTTC. It specifies CASSFRDRGPYEQYF.

The V call is TRBV4-1, the J call TRBJ2-2; 10 bases line up with TRBD1. This CDR3 comprises 16 residues. J lost 7 bases, V lost 2 bases, and 7 bases had no gene match. Germline CDR1 is MGHRA and CDR2 is YSYEKL. The CDR3 loop is CASSQPRDRGGGELFF. The CDR3 DNA reads as TGCGCCAGCAGCCAACCCCGGGACAGGGGAGGCGGGGAGCTGTTTTTT.

CDR3 sequence: CASSPRLVSLDTQYF. The CDR3 nucleotides read TGTGCCAGCAGCCCCCGACTAGTGTCGCTTGATACGCAGTATTTT. The chain recombines TRBV14 with TRBJ2-3; D might be TRBD2 (6 bases). The CDR3 length is 15 residues. Trimming took off 4 bases at V and 6 bases at J, with 17 bases between the two ends. Germline V lookup: CDR1 SGHDN, CDR2 FVKESK.

V gene TRBV7-3 combines with J gene TRBJ1-2; maybe TRBD1 (6 bases). The CDR3 loop spans 14 amino acids. Trimming removed 3 bases at V and 7 bases at J, with 15 bases between. Germline V lookup: CDR1 SGHTA, CDR2 FQGTGA. The CDR3 region has the DNA TGTGCCAGCAGCTTCCAGGGGAATTCGGGTGGCTACACCTTC. This encodes CASSFQGNSGGYTF.

The gene calls are TRBV4-3 and TRBJ2-1, with D hard to call. The CDR3 is 17 amino acids. Germline V gives CDR1 LGHNA, CDR2 YSLEER. V lost 1 base, J lost 5 bases, and 18 bases lay in between. CDR3 DNA sequence: TGCGCCAGCAGCCAAGTACAGTTCGGCCTTAAGGACAATGAGCAGTTCTTC. Its translation is CASSQVQFGLKDNEQFF.

CDR3 in amino acids: CATNREGGTTEAFF. For the CDR3, the DNA is TGTGCCACAAACAGGGAAGGAGGGACCACTGAAGCTTTCTTT. The rearrangement joins TRBV6-1 to TRBJ1-1; tentative D call: TRBD1 (6 bases). The V gene lost 10 bases and the J gene lost 4 bases, with 19 bases spanning the gap. The CDR3 loop spans 14 amino acids. Germline V gene sequence: CDR1 MNHNS, CDR2 SASEGT.

The chain combines TRBV5-1 with TRBJ1-5; TRBD1 aligns across 9 bases. V lost 4 bases to trimming and J lost 4 bases; unmatched junction nucleotides: 15. The germline gives CDR1 SGHRS, CDR2 YFSETQ. CDR3 size: 18 residues. The CDR3 DNA reads TGCGCCAGCAGCATCCCACCGCCCGGGACAGGGTTGAATCAGCCCCAGCATTTT. Its translation: CASSIPPPGTGLNQPQHF.

V gene TRBV28 combines with J gene TRBJ2-7; 11 nucleotides align to TRBD1. Germline CDR1 and CDR2: MDHEN and SYDVKM. V lost 5 bases and J lost 0; bases outside the gene matches: 6. CDR3 size: 16 residues. CDR3: CASSIRDRGISYEQYF. The CDR3 DNA reads as TGTGCCAGCAGTATTCGGGACAGGGGGATCTCCTACGAGCAGTACTTC.

V usage is TRBV27 and J usage is TRBJ2-3, with D unresolved. Germline V lookup: CDR1 MNHEY, CDR2 SMNVEV (reference sequence). The ends were cut back, 10 bases at V and 4 bases at J, with 18 bases in the middle. The length of the CDR3 is 14 residues. CDR3 in DNA: TGTGCCACCAACCCGGGCAATCAAGCAGATACGCAGTATTTT. This encodes CATNPGNQADTQYF.

The genes are TRBV9 and TRBJ1-1, with D unclear. V lost 5 bases to trimming and J lost 6 bases, with 23 bases between them. The CDR3 spans 16 residues. Looked up from germline, CDR1 is SGDLS and CDR2 is YYNGEE. The CDR3 reads CASSQRADMVRPEAFF. CDR3 coding DNA: TGTGCCAGCAGTCAAAGAGCTGACATGGTACGGCCTGAAGCTTTCTTT.

The chain links TRBV4-3 to TRBJ2-7, with TRBD1 identical over 9 bases. Per germline, CDR1 LGHNA and CDR2 YSLEER. This CDR3 region has 15 residues. With 3 bases clipped from V and 2 bases from J, the junction kept 5 bases outside the gene matches. CDR3 loop: CASSQGGTGTYEQYF. In DNA, the CDR3 is TGCGCCAGCAGCCAGGGAGGGACAGGGACCTACGAGCAGTACTTC.

The rearrangement joins TRBV27 to TRBJ1-4; 7 bases line up with TRBD1. Germline values: CDR1 MNHEY, CDR2 SMNVEV (reference sequence). The CDR3 runs 16 residues. With V trimmed by 1 base and J by 3 bases, 5 bases remained unmatched. CDR3 DNA: TGTGCCAGCAGTTTATATATGGGACAGTCTAATGAAAAACTGTTTTTT. This encodes CASSLYMGQSNEKLFF.